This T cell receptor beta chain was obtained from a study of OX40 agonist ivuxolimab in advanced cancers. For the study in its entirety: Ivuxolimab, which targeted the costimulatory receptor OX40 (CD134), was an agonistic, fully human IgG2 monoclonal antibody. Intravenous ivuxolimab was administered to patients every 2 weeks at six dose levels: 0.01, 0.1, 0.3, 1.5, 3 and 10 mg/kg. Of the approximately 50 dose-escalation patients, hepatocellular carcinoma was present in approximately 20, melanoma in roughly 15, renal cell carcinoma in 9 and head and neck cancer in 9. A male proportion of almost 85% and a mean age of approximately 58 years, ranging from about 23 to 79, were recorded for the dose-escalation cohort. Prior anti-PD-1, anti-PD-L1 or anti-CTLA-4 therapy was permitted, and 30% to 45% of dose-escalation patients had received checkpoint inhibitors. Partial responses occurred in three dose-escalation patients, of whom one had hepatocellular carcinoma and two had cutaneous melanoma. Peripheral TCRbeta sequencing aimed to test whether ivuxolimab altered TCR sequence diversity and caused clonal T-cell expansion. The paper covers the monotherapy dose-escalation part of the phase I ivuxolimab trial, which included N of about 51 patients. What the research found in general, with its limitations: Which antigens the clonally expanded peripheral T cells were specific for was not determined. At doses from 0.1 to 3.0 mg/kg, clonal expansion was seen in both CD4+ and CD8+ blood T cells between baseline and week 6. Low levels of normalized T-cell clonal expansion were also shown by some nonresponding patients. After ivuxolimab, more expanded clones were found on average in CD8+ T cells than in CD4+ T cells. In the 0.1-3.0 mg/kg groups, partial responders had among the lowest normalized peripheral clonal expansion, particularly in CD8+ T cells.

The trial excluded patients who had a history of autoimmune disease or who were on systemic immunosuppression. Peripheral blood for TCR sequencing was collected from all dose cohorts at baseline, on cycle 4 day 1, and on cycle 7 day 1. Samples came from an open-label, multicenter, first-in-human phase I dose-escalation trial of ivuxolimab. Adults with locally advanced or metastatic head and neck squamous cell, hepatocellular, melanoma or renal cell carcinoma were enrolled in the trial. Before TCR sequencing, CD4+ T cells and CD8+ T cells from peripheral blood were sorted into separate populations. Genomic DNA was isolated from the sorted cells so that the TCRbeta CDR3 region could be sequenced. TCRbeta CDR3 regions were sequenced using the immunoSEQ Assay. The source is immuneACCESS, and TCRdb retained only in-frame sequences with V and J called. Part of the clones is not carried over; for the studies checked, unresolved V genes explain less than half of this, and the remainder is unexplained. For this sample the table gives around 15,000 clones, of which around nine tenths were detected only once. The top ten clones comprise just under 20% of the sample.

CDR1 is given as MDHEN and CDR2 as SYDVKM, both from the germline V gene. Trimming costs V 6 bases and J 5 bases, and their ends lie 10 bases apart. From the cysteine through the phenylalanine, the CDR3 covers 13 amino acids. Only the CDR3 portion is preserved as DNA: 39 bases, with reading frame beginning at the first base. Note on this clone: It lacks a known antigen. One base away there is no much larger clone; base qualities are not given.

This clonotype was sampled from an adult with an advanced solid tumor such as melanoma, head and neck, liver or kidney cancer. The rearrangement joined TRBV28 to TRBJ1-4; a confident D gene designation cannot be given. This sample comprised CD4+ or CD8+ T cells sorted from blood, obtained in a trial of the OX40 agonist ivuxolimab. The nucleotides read TGTGCCAGCAGGGCGGGGATAAATGAAAAACTGTTTTTT. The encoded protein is CASRAGINEKLFF. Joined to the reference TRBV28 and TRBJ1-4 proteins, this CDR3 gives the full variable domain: DVKVTQSSRYLVKRTGEKVFLECVQDMDHENMFWYRQDPGLGLRLIYFSYDVKMKEKGDIPEGYSVSREKKERFSLILESASTNQTSMYLCASRAGINEKLFFGSGTQLSVL.